The 31 T cell receptor beta chains below all came from one sample that was sequenced in a study of blood T cell repertoires in COVID-19. Profiling relied on immunoSEQ multiplex PCR, and the TCRdb table lists in-frame clones only, not all of them. The sample has roughly 170,000 clones; 70% to 90% are singletons. Sequenced: PBMCs or T cells enriched from blood (not recorded which). The origin of the receptors is a woman in her 50s who had recovered from COVID-19.

The chain combines TRBV11-3 with TRBJ2-7; D remains ambiguous. V was cut by 5 bases and J by 5 bases, with 13 bases left in between. Germline V gene sequence: CDR1 SGHNT, CDR2 YENEEA. The CDR3 has 13 amino acids. In DNA, the CDR3 is TGTGCCAGCAGCCCCATAGCCTCTCACGAGCAGTACGTC. Translating it yields CASSPIASHEQYV.

The rearrangement joins TRBV30 to TRBJ2-1; maybe TRBD1 (6 bases). In germline, CDR1 is GTSNPN, CDR2 SVGIG (reference sequence). Trimming took off 4 bases at V and 1 base at J, with 11 bases between the two ends. CDR3 length equals 14 residues. As DNA, the CDR3 is TGTGCCTGGAATCACGACAGGTCCTACAATGAGCAGTTCTTC. It translates to CAWNHDRSYNEQFF. The entire variable domain, with the rest obtained from reference TRBV30 and TRBJ2-1, is as follows: SQTIHQWPATLVQPVGSPLSLECTVEGTSNPNLYWYRQAAGRGLQLLFYSVGIGQISSEVPQNLSASRPQDRQFILSSKKLLLSDSGFYLCAWNHDRSYNEQFFGPGTRLTVL.

The rearrangement joins TRBV5-1 to TRBJ1-1, with a weak D call TRBD1 (5 bases). V gave up 3 bases and J gave up 4 bases, with 13 bases separating them. CDR1 and CDR2 from the germline V gene are SGHRS and YFSETQ. The CDR3 is 14 residues long. The CDR3 DNA sequence: TGCGCCAGCAGCTCGGCTGAAAGGGGCACTGAAGCTTTCTTT. This encodes CASSSAERGTEAFF.

The chain links TRBV10-3 to TRBJ2-1; 10 bases match TRBD2. Germline CDR1 reads ENHRY; CDR2 reads SYGVKD. The CDR3 totals 17 residues. Trimming took 0 bases from V and 4 from J; bases not matched to a gene: 6. The CDR3: CAISESRGLARYNEQFF. In DNA, the CDR3 is TGTGCCATCAGTGAGTCGAGGGGACTAGCGCGATACAATGAGCAGTTCTTC.

The J gene is TRBJ2-3, the V gene TRBV27; the match to TRBD2 covers 10 bases. Germline trimming cut 7 bases from V and 5 bases from J; bases unmatched to any gene: 6. Germline V CDR1 and CDR2: MNHEY, SMNVEV (reference sequence). There are 14 residues in the CDR3. The CDR3 region is CASKFLAGVDTQYF. CDR3 nucleotide sequence: TGTGCCAGCAAGTTCCTAGCGGGAGTAGATACGCAGTATTTT.

The chain links TRBV5-1 to TRBJ1-2, with D unclear. There are 15 residues in the CDR3. CDR1 and CDR2 (germline): SGHRS, YFSETQ. Trimming cost V 0 bases and J 0 bases, with 9 bases left between them. The CDR3 loop is CASSLDSTPNYGYTF. Here the CDR3 DNA reads TGCGCCAGCAGCTTGGACAGCACCCCTAACTATGGCTACACCTTC.

V and J are TRBV18 and TRBJ2-2; no firm D call. CDR1 KGHSH and CDR2 LQKENI come from the germline V gene. V was cut by 3 bases and J by 0 bases, with 5 bases left in between. The CDR3 has 14 amino acids. DNA for the CDR3: TGTGCCAGCTCACCGCAGGCGAACACCGGGGAGCTGTTTTTT. Amino acids: CASSPQANTGELFF.

This clone was found a few times. This rearrangement joins TRBV6-5 to TRBJ1-2; no clear D gene. V shed 0 bases and J shed 3 bases, with 8 bases lying between them. Germline assignment: CDR1 MNHEY and CDR2 SVGAGI. The CDR3 runs 14 residues. Written as DNA, the CDR3 is TGTGCCAGCAGTTACTCTAATCTAGACTATGGCTACACCTTC. This codes for CASSYSNLDYGYTF.

This clone showed up just a few times. The chain links TRBV5-4 to TRBJ1-2, with TRBD1 matching over 7 bases. V lost 3 bases and J lost 6; bases outside the gene matches: 11. The CDR3 sequence is 15 residues long. Germline V gene lookup returns CDR1 SGHNT and CDR2 YYREEE (reference sequence). The CDR3 nucleotides read TGTGCCAGCAGCTGGGGAACAGGGGTCGGGAATGGCTACACCTTC. Encoded protein: CASSWGTGVGNGYTF. The entire variable domain, with the rest obtained from reference TRBV5-4 and TRBJ1-2, is as follows: ETGVTQSPTHLIKTRGQQVTLRCSSQSGHNTVSWYQQALGQGPQFIFQYYREEENGRGNFPPRFSGLQFPNYSSELNVNALELDDSALYLCASSWGTGVGNGYTFGSGTRLTVV.

The sample holds one count of this clone. The V call is TRBV6-4, the J call TRBJ2-7, with TRBD1 identical over 8 bases. Germline values: CDR1 MRHNA, CDR2 SNTAGT. V shed 9 bases, J shed 7 bases, and the junction held 17 bases outside the gene matches. This CDR3 is 15 amino acids long. CDR3 region: CARRLGQGAPGEQYV. For the CDR3, the DNA is TGTGCCAGGCGGTTGGGGCAGGGGGCCCCTGGGGAGCAGTACGTC.

The chain is built from TRBV2 and TRBJ1-1; D is ambiguous. CDR1 is SNHLY and CDR2 is FYNNEI in the germline V gene. CDR3 length: 14 amino acids. The V end was cut by 4 bases, the J end by 1 base, with 10 bases between. The CDR3 loop reads CASSGVRGNTEAFF. The CDR3 DNA follows: TGTGCCAGCAGTGGGGTCCGAGGGAACACTGAAGCTTTCTTT.

The rearrangement links TRBV4-1 to TRBJ1-5; unclear D gene. V lost 2 bases to trimming and J lost 3 bases, with 14 bases between them. Germline V gene data show CDR1 as MGHRA and CDR2 as YSYEKL. The CDR3 has 16 amino acids. CDR3 bases: TGCGCCAGCAGCCAATCTAGCGGCCGTTACAATCAGCCCCAGCATTTT. This gives the protein CASSQSSGRYNQPQHF.

J is TRBJ1-4 and V is TRBV19; 7 bases are a match to TRBD1. Losses at the gene ends were 5 bases for V and 2 bases for J; bases not matched to a gene: 2. Germline CDR1 and CDR2: LNHDA and SQIVND (reference sequence). CDR3 length: 14 residues. Here the CDR3 DNA reads TGTGCCAGTAGTCAGGGACAGACTAATGAAAAACTGTTTTTT. Protein: CASSQGQTNEKLFF.

This sequence joins TRBV5-1 and TRBJ1-3; TRBD1 might be the D (6 bases). This CDR3 has 17 amino acids. Germline V gives CDR1 SGHRS, CDR2 YFSETQ. Trimming removed 0 bases at V and 0 bases at J, with 13 bases between. CDR3 region: CASSLGVSGDSGNTIYF. The CDR3 region has the DNA TGCGCCAGCAGCTTGGGCGTCTCAGGGGACTCTGGAAACACCATATATTTT.

The chain employs TRBV28 and TRBJ2-5, with 11 nucleotides matching TRBD1. The CDR3 spans 15 residues. The V segment lost 5 bases and the J segment 4 bases; nucleotides outside the gene matches: 6. Germline V gene lookup returns CDR1 MDHEN and CDR2 SYDVKM. The CDR3: CASSPPGTGGETQYF. The CDR3 nucleotides are TGTGCCAGCAGTCCCCCCGGGACAGGGGGAGAGACCCAGTACTTC.

The chain is built from TRBV2 and TRBJ2-1; 9 nucleotides align to TRBD1. The germline gives CDR1 SNHLY, CDR2 FYNNEI. The CDR3 length is 14 residues. V trimming: 5 bases; J trimming: 7 bases; junction bases outside the gene matches: 6. CDR3 sequence: CASSYRGRRNEQFF. Here the CDR3 DNA reads TGTGCCAGCAGTTACAGGGGGCGCAGGAATGAGCAGTTCTTC. Based on the CDR3 plus reference TRBV2 and TRBJ2-1, the full variable domain is EPEVTQTPSHQVTQMGQEVILRCVPISNHLYFYWYRQILGQKVEFLVSFYNNEISEKSEIFDDQFSVERPDGSNFTLKIRSTKLEDSAMYFCASSYRGRRNEQFFGPGTRLTVL.

The chain carries TRBV4-3 and TRBJ2-3; 8 bases match TRBD2. The J segment lost 3 bases and the V segment lost 0 bases, leaving 11 bases of the junction unmatched. CDR3 length equals 18 residues. CDR1 LGHNA and CDR2 YSLEER come from the germline V gene. The CDR3 spells CASSQDFRTSGLTDTQYF. In DNA form, the CDR3 reads TGCGCCAGCAGCCAAGATTTCAGAACTAGCGGCCTTACAGATACGCAGTATTTT.

This clone was seen more than once but under ten times. The J gene is TRBJ2-5, the V gene TRBV6-1; D may be TRBD2 (6 bases). Between the trimmed V and J ends, which lost 2 bases and 2 bases, there was a span of 15 bases. The CDR3 loop spans 16 amino acids. Germline V lookup: CDR1 MNHNS, CDR2 SASEGT. The DNA for the CDR3 is TGTGCCAGCAGTGAAAGTTACGCGGGGTCACAAGAGACCCAGTACTTC. This gives the protein CASSESYAGSQETQYF.

The genes are TRBV28 and TRBJ1-1; 7 bases line up with TRBD1. The J segment lost 4 bases and the V segment lost 5 bases, leaving 7 bases of the junction unmatched. From germline, CDR1 is MDHEN and CDR2 SYDVKM. The CDR3 runs to 14 residues. The CDR3 coding sequence is TGTGCCAGCAGTCCCAATTACAGGGGCACTGAAGCTTTCTTT. Translating gives CASSPNYRGTEAFF.

V is TRBV7-2 and J is TRBJ2-3, with a weak D call TRBD1 (6 bases). The V and J ends lost 0 bases and 3 bases respectively, with 10 bases between them. From germline, CDR1 is SGHTA and CDR2 FQGNSA. The CDR3 loop spans 15 amino acids. As DNA, the CDR3 is TGTGCCAGCAGCTTAGCGGACAGTAAAACAGATACGCAGTATTTT. It yields the protein CASSLADSKTDTQYF.

The V gene is TRBV11-2, the J gene TRBJ1-1, with 7 nucleotides matching TRBD1. V shed 2 bases, J shed 1 base, and the junction held 4 bases outside the gene matches. Germline V gene lookup returns CDR1 SGHAT and CDR2 FQNNGV. The CDR3 loop spans 15 amino acids. CDR3 sequence: CASSLYWDRNTEAFF. CDR3 coding DNA: TGTGCCAGCAGCTTATATTGGGACAGGAACACTGAAGCTTTCTTT.

The chain uses TRBV5-4 and TRBJ2-5; TRBD2 matches at 10 bases. The germline V gene has CDR1 SGHNT and CDR2 YYREEE (reference sequence). The ends lost 0 bases at V and 6 bases at J; junction bases unmatched: 11. CDR3 length: 17 residues. CDR3 coding DNA: TGTGCCAGCAGCTTGGCTAGCGGGAGTATAGGTCAGAAGACCCAGTACTTC. It is translated as CASSLASGSIGQKTQYF.

The chain joins TRBV5-4 to TRBJ2-5; no clear D gene. The CDR3 length is 15 residues. The germline V gene has CDR1 SGHNT and CDR2 YYREEE (reference sequence). Trimming removed 0 bases at V and 4 bases at J, with 13 bases between. The CDR3 protein is CASSLGSAARETQYF. CDR3 sequence (DNA): TGTGCCAGCAGCTTGGGTTCCGCGGCGAGAGAGACCCAGTACTTC.

This sequence joins TRBV7-8 and TRBJ1-5; D unresolved. This CDR3 spans 13 amino acids. V shed 5 bases and J shed 4 bases, with 9 bases lying between them. The germline gives CDR1 SGHVS, CDR2 FQNEAQ. The CDR3 DNA is TGTGCCAGCAGCCCTACCCCAAATCAGCCCCAGCATTTT. Protein product: CASSPTPNQPQHF. The whole variable domain, remainder taken from reference TRBV7-8 and TRBJ1-5, is GAGVSQSPRYKVAKRGQDVALRCDPISGHVSLFWYQQALGQGPEFLTYFQNEAQLDKSGLPSDRFFAERPEGSVSTLKIQRTQQEDSAVYLCASSPTPNQPQHFGDGTRLSIL.

The chain has TRBV28 and TRBJ1-5, with unresolved D. CDR1 is MDHEN and CDR2 is SYDVKM in the germline V gene. The CDR3 spans 15 residues. Between the trimmed V and J ends, which lost 4 bases and 4 bases, there was a span of 14 bases. The CDR3 protein is CASSSGAAGNQPQHF. The CDR3 DNA is TGTGCCAGCAGTTCGGGAGCGGCCGGGAATCAGCCCCAGCATTTT. Using reference TRBV28 and TRBJ1-5 for the parts outside the CDR3, the full variable domain is DVKVTQSSRYLVKRTGEKVFLECVQDMDHENMFWYRQDPGLGLRLIYFSYDVKMKEKGDIPEGYSVSREKKERFSLILESASTNQTSMYLCASSSGAAGNQPQHFGDGTRLSIL.

The genes are TRBV5-1 and TRBJ1-3; no reliable D call. In germline, CDR1 is SGHRS, CDR2 YFSETQ. The length of the CDR3 is 17 residues. V shed 4 bases and J shed 0 bases, with 17 bases lying between them. CDR3 region: CASSLAPPGDSGNTIYF. DNA of the CDR3: TGCGCCAGCAGCCTTGCTCCGCCCGGTGACTCTGGAAACACCATATATTTT.

V usage is TRBV29-1 and J usage is TRBJ2-3; D might be TRBD2 (5 bases). Germline CDR1 SQVTM, CDR2 ANQGSEA. The CDR3 spans 13 residues. Trimming pared 7 bases from V and 3 bases from J, leaving 14 bases between. CDR3 coding DNA: TGCAGCGCCAGGACTCGATTAACAGATACGCAGTATTTT. Translation: CSARTRLTDTQYF.

V is TRBV27 and J is TRBJ1-6; maybe TRBD1 (5 bases). The germline gives CDR1 MNHEY, CDR2 SMNVEV (reference sequence). Trimming removed 4 bases at V and 7 bases at J, with 20 bases between. This CDR3 comprises 17 residues. CDR3 loop: CASSYSFRRDSNSPLHF. The CDR3, as DNA: TGTGCCAGCAGTTACTCATTTAGACGGGACTCGAATTCACCCCTCCACTTT.

The chain uses TRBV6-5 and TRBJ1-2; the D gene is possibly TRBD1 (6 bases). Germline CDR1 reads MNHEY; CDR2 reads SVGAGI. The CDR3 has 12 residues. Trimming left V 8 bases short and J 2 bases short, with 9 bases between. The CDR3 region has the DNA TGTGCCAGCGGGGGCGGGAACTATGGCTACACCTTC. This encodes CASGGGNYGYTF.

The gene calls are TRBV2 and TRBJ1-3; 9 nucleotides align to TRBD1. Germline V gene data show CDR1 as SNHLY and CDR2 as FYNNEI. This CDR3 is 13 amino acids long. After removal of 8 bases from V and 8 bases from J, the junction contained 7 bases not matched to a gene. CDR3 protein: CASGQGSQYTIYF. As DNA, the CDR3 is TGTGCCAGCGGACAGGGGAGTCAGTACACCATATATTTT.

The rearrangement joins TRBV2 to TRBJ2-7, with TRBD1 matching over 10 bases. Losses at the gene ends were 3 bases for V and 5 bases for J; bases not matched to a gene: 7. Germline V CDR1 and CDR2: SNHLY, FYNNEI. This CDR3 is 15 amino acids long. In nucleotides, the CDR3 is TGTGCCAGCAGTGAGGGACAGGGGCTGAACAACGAGCAGTACGTC. Translation: CASSEGQGLNNEQYV.